This T cell receptor (beta chain) stems from a study of T cell responses to AZD1222 COVID-19 vaccine. Study-level points and caveats: Increased Spike-specific TCR breadth and depth were observed after two AZD1222 doses. Of the AZD1222 recipients, only 5 or 6 were seropositive at baseline.

Germline CDR1 and CDR2: KGHSH and LQKENI. The V and J ends lost 1 base and 3 bases respectively, with 6 bases between them. CDR3 length equals 14 residues. Pooled in the analysis were second doses at about 4 or about 12 weeks. Turning to this clone: Its antigen is undetermined.

The method was immunoSEQ multiplex PCR; TCRdb's version includes in-frame clones alone and lacks a portion of them. The repertoire has 150,000 or so clones, roughly 90% of them found once; the top ten carry roughly 1.2%. The V gene is TRBV18, the J gene TRBJ2-2, with D unresolved. Specimen: peripheral blood, collected 28 days after the second AZD1222 dose. This TCR was recovered from an adult who received the AZD1222 COVID-19 vaccine. CDR3 in DNA: TGTGCCAGCTCACCACGTCAAGACACCGGGGAGCTGTTTTTT. It encodes CASSPRQDTGELFF.